This TCR beta chain was observed in a study of shared clonotypes between healthy human individuals. Method: immunoSEQ multiplex PCR; TCRdb's copy keeps in-frame clones and lacks some. Of some 2 million clones detected, roughly 95% appear once; the ten largest clones hold around 1.1%. V shed 3 bases and J shed 10 bases, with 13 bases lying between them. This CDR3 region has 13 residues. CDR1 is SEHNR and CDR2 is FQNEAQ in the germline V gene (reference sequence). CD8 cells classed as naive were CD45RO-negative and positively selected for CCR7, excluding terminally differentiated effector memory CD45RA+ cells.

The sample consisted of naive CD8+ T cells sorted from blood. This sequence was found in a man aged 18 to 35 in good health. The J gene is TRBJ2-1, the V gene TRBV7-9, with TRBD2 as a possible D gene (6 bases). CDR3 residues: CASSFVGAGEQFF. CDR3 in DNA: TGTGCCAGCAGCTTTGTGGGCGCGGGGGAGCAGTTCTTC.